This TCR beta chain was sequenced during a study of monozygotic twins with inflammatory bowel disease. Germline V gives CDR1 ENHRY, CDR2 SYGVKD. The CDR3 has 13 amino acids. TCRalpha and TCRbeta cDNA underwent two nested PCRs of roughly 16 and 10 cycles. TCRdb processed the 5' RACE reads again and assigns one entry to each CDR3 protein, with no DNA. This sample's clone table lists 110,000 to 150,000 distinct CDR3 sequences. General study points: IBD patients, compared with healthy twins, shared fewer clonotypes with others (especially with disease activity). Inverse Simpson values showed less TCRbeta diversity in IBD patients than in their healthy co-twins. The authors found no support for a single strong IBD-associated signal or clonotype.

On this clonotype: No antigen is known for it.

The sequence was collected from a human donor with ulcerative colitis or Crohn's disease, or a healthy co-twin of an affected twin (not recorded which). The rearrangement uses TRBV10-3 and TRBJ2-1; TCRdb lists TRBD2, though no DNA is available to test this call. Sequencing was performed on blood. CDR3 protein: CAISAERAHEQFF.